This T cell receptor beta chain was recorded in a study of blood T cell repertoires in COVID-19. As for the study in general: Samples taken during acute and convalescent COVID-19 were collected in the United States, Italy and Spain. Sample material is recorded as cDNA or gDNA derived from T cells, B-cell-depleted T cells, or PBMCs.

Per the original methods: The assay estimated nucleated cells by amplifying reference gene primers. Generated by immunoSEQ multiplex PCR, the TCRdb table keeps only in-frame clones and is missing some. That table supplies the V and J calls and clone size; D and trimming were determined from the DNA. The sample lists approximately 180,000 clones; 80% to 95% were seen once. The V gene end was trimmed by 6 bases and the J gene end by 0 bases; junction bases not matched to a gene: 2. This CDR3 contains 15 residues. Germline V gene data show CDR1 as MNHEY and CDR2 as SMNVEV (reference sequence). The chain links TRBV27 to TRBJ2-1, with 10 bases identical to TRBD2. This sequence was found in a man aged 45 to 65 with acute or convalescent COVID-19. The specimen sequenced was peripheral blood. In nucleotides, the CDR3 is TGTGCCAGCAGCGCTAGCGGGAGCTCCTACAATGAGCAGTTCTTC. Translating gives CASSASGSSYNEQFF.